The 9 T cell receptor beta chains in this list originate from one sample, sequenced in a study of blood T cells in healthy people across ages. A second PCR of about 6 to 12 cycles used a sample-barcoded 5' primer and a J-beta primer mix. TCRdb reprocessed the 5' RACE reads via MiXCR and lists one record per CDR3 protein. The sample lists about 1.4 million distinct CDR3 sequences; approximately 59% were seen once. The sample consisted of blood. The receptor source for this set is a man in his late teens or twenties in good health.

V gene TRBV20-1 combines with J gene TRBJ2-5; D is uncertain. TRBJ2-7 matches the DNA end more closely, so the J call is doubtful. Germline V gene lookup returns CDR1 DFQATT and CDR2 SNEGSKA (reference sequence). The CDR3 is made up of 12 amino acids. The CDR3 region is CSARGRYYEQYF. As DNA, the CDR3 is TGCAGTGCTAGGGGTCGGTACTACGAGCAGTACTTC.

This chain links TRBV15 with TRBJ2-7, with a possible D match to TRBD2 (5 bases). Germline V CDR1 and CDR2: LNHNV, YYDKDF (reference sequence). The V end lost 1 base, the J end lost 7 bases, and 17 bases lay between the germline ends. The CDR3 extends over 15 amino acids. As DNA, the CDR3 is TGTGCCACCAGCAGAGTAACGGGGAATCGCGAAGAGCAGTACTTC. This translates into CATSRVTGNREEQYF.

A few counts support this clonotype. This rearrangement joins TRBV9 to TRBJ2-1; a weak D match, TRBD2 (5 bases). CDR3 length: 15 residues. The germline V gene has CDR1 SGDLS and CDR2 YYNGEE. With 4 bases removed from V and 0 bases from J, the gap between germline ends came to 11 bases. The CDR3 DNA follows: TGTGCCAGCAGCCCCCCAGCGGACTCCTACAATGAGCAGTTCTTC. This gives the protein CASSPPADSYNEQFF.

This chain connects TRBV24-1 to TRBJ2-1, with 7 nucleotides matching TRBD2. The CDR3 is 15 amino acids. Germline V lookup: CDR1 KGHDR, CDR2 SFDVKD. After removal of 3 bases from V and 5 bases from J, the junction contained 6 bases not matched to a gene. The CDR3 DNA sequence: TGTGCCACCAGTGATGCCGGGACTAACAACAATGAGCAGTTCTTC. As protein: CATSDAGTNNNEQFF.

This clonotype was counted only a few times. The V gene is TRBV5-1, the J gene TRBJ2-5, with 8 bases lining up with TRBD1. From germline, CDR1 is SGHRS and CDR2 YFSETQ. J lost 5 bases, V lost 6 bases, and 9 bases had no gene match. The CDR3 runs to 14 residues. Written as DNA, the CDR3 is TGCGCCAGCACCTTTCAGGGGGCGGAGGAGACCCAGTACTTC. Its translation is CASTFQGAEETQYF.

The table lists this clonotype with a few counts. This chain joins TRBV5-6 and TRBJ1-2; 7 bases fit TRBD1. Losses at the gene ends were 4 bases for V and 7 bases for J; bases not matched to a gene: 10. CDR1 and CDR2 (germline): SGHDT, YYEEEE. The CDR3 loop spans 14 amino acids. The DNA for the CDR3 is TGTGCCAGCAGCAGTCCGGGACAGTGGGGTGGCTACACCTTC. This sequence encodes CASSSPGQWGGYTF.

The sample holds a few counts of this clonotype. The rearrangement links TRBV29-1 to TRBJ2-3; TRBD1 matches 9 bases. Germline-derived CDR1 and CDR2 are SQVTM and ANQGSEA. This CDR3 spans 14 amino acids. The V gene end was trimmed by 3 bases and the J gene end by 2 bases; junction bases not matched to a gene: 3. CDR3 DNA sequence: TGCAGCGTTGATGGGACAGGGCTCACAGATACGCAGTATTTT. Amino acids: CSVDGTGLTDTQYF.

The chain couples TRBV28 to TRBJ2-4, with D possibly matching TRBD2 (6 bases). The closer fit of TRBJ2-5 to the DNA end suggests the J call may be wrong. Per germline, CDR1 MDHEN and CDR2 SYDVKM. The CDR3 has 13 residues. For the CDR3, the DNA is TGTGCCAGCTCCGGTAGCGGAAAAGAGACCCAGTACTTC. As protein: CASSGSGKETQYF.

The rearrangement uses TRBV4-1 and TRBJ1-4, with D tentatively TRBD1 (5 bases). This CDR3 region has 15 residues. V dropped 1 base and J dropped 8 bases, with 14 bases sitting between them. CDR1 is MGHRA, CDR2 YSYEKL, per germline. CDR3 sequence (DNA): TGCGCCAGCAGCCAAGCAATTTCAGGGAACGAAAAACTGTTTTTT. Its translation: CASSQAISGNEKLFF.